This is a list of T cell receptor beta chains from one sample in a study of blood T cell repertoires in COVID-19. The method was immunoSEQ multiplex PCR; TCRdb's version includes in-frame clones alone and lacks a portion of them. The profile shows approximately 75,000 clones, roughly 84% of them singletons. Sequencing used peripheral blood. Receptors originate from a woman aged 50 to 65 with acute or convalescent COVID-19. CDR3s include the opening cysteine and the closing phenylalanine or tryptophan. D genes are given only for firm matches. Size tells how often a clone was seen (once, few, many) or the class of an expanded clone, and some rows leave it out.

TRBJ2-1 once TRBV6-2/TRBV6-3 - TGTGCCAGCAGTGTAGGGGTTTATGAGCAGTTCTTC CASSVGVYEQFF
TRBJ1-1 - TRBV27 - TGTGCCAGCAGTTTCCGTTCCAGTCTGTCCGAAGCTTTCTTT CASSFRSSLSEAFF
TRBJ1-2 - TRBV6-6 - TGTGCCAGCAGTTACTCGAGAGGGGGTCCGGGCTATGGCTACACCTTC CASSYSRGGPGYGYTF
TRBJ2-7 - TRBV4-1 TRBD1 TGCGCCAGCAGCGGGACAGCGAACTCCTACGAGCAGTACTTC CASSGTANSYEQYF
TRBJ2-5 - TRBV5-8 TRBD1 TGTGCCAGCAGCTTACTGGCAGGGGGTATTTCAGAGACCCAGTACTTC CASSLLAGGISETQYF
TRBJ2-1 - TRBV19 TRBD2 TGTGCCAGTAGTAGACCGTCGGGGGGGTACAATGAGCAGTTCTTC CASSRPSGGYNEQFF
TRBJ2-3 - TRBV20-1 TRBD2 TGCAGTGCTAGTGGCTCGCTAGCGGGGGGTAGCACAGATACGCAGTATTTT CSASGSLAGGSTDTQYF
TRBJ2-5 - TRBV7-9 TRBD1 TGTGCCAGCAGCCCAAAGGCAGGGGGCAGCCAAGAGACCCAGTACTTC CASSPKAGGSQETQYF
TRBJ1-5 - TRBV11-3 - TGTGCCAGCAGCTTAGAGGTTCGTCACCTACCCCGTGGCAATCAGCCCCAGCATTTT CASSLEVRHLPRGNQPQHF
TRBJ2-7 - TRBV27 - TGTGCCAGCAGTTTGTATCGGAGCTACGAGCAGTACTTC CASSLYRSYEQYF
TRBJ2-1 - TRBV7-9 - TGTGCCAGCAGCAAGTACTTAGTCGATGAGCAGTTCTTC CASSKYLVDEQFF
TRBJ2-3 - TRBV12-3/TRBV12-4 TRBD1 TGTGCCAGCACGGGACAGACAGATACGCAGTATTTT CASTGQTDTQYF
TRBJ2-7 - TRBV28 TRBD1 TGTGCCAGCAGTTTTCTTTACGGGGACTTTCCGGGACAGGCATCTGACGAGCAGTACTTC CASSFLYGDFPGQASDEQYF
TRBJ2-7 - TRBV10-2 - TGCGCCAGCAGTGATGCTAAGACAGGATCCTACGAGCAGTACTTC CASSDAKTGSYEQYF
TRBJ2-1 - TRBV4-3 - TGCGCCAGCAGCTATCGTTCAAGCCCGTCCGGTGAGCAGTTCTTC CASSYRSSPSGEQFF
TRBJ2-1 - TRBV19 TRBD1 TGTGCCAGTAGTCCTTCCGGGACAGGGGGCTACAATGAGCAGTTCTTC CASSPSGTGGYNEQFF
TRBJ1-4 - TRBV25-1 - TGTGCCAGCAGTAAGACGGCAGGGGAGGGAAAACTGTTTTTT CASSKTAGEGKLFF
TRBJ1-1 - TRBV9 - TGTGCCAGCAGCGTAGGGGGCGCCCCGAACACCGAAGCTTTCTTT CASSVGGAPNTEAFF
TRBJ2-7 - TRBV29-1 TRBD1 TGCAGCGTCATTACGGGACAGGGCTACGAGCAGTACTTC CSVITGQGYEQYF
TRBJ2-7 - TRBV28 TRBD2 TGTGCCAGCAGTACTCTAGCGGAAGCGAGTAGCGAGCAGTACTTC CASSTLAEASSEQYF
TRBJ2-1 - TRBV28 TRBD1 TGTGCCAGCAGTCGCAGAGATTGGACAGGGCTTTACAATGAGCAGTTCTTC CASSRRDWTGLYNEQFF
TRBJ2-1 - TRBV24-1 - TGTGCCACCGCTGGACAGACCCCAGCGAAGTTCTTC CATAGQTPAKFF
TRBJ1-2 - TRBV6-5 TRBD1 TGTGCCAGCAGTTACACGGACAGGGAGGGTCAGGGCTACACCTTC CASSYTDREGQGYTF
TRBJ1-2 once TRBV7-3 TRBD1 TGTGCCAGCAGTCCCGGGACAGGGGGCCGGGGCTACACCTTC CASSPGTGGRGYTF
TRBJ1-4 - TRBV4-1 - TGCGCCAGCAGCCCCGATAGTGCGGCGACTAATGAAAAACTGTTTTTT CASSPDSAATNEKLFF
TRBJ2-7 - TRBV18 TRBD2 TGTGCCAGCTCACCTGCTCGGACTAGGGTCTACGAGCAGTACTTC CASSPARTRVYEQYF
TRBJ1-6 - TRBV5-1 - TGCGCCAGCAGCTTGGAAGGGGGCTATAATTCACCCCTCCACTTT CASSLEGGYNSPLHF
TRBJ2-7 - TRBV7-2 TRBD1 TGTGCCAGCAGCTTAGAACAGGGGCTTACCTACGAGCAGTACTTC CASSLEQGLTYEQYF
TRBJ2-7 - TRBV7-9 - TGTGCCAGCAGCTTACTCGACAGGTTAGAGGAAACGGAGCAGTACTTC CASSLLDRLEETEQYF
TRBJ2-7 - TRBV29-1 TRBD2 TGCAGCATCTCGGGAGGGAAAAACGAGCAGTACTTC CSISGGKNEQYF
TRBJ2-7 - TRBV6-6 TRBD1 TGTGCCAGCAGCCCCAGGGGGAGATACGAGCAGTACTTC CASSPRGRYEQYF
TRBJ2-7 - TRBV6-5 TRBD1 TGTGCCAGCAGTAAGAGACAGGGGGCTTACGAGCAGTACTTC CASSKRQGAYEQYF
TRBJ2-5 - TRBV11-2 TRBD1 TGTGCCAGCAGCCCGGGTGCGGGACAGGGATTTGGGGAGACCCAGTACTTC CASSPGAGQGFGETQYF
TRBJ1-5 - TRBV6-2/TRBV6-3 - TGTGCCAGCAGTTACTCTCGGTTACCCCTCGGTTTTGGTCAGCCCCAGCATTTT CASSYSRLPLGFGQPQHF
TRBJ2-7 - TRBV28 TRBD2 TGTGCCAGCAGTATACTAGCGGGGACATCGTACTTC CASSILAGTSYF
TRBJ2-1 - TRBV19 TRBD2 TGTGCCAGTAGACCGGACGGGGGGGCTTACAATGAGCAGTTCTTC CASRPDGGAYNEQFF
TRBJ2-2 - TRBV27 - TGTGCCAGCACTAGGGGCGCGAACACCGGGGAGCTGTTTTTT CASTRGANTGELFF
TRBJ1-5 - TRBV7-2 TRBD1 TGTGCCAGCAGCTTAGACAGGGGTGGCAATCAGCCCCAGCATTTT CASSLDRGGNQPQHF
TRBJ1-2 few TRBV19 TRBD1 TGTGCCAGTAGTAGCGGGACAGGGGGGGATCGCTACACCTTC CASSSGTGGDRYTF
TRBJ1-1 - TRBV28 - TGTGCCAGCAGTTCGGGGGGCATAGACACTGAAGCTTTCTTT CASSSGGIDTEAFF